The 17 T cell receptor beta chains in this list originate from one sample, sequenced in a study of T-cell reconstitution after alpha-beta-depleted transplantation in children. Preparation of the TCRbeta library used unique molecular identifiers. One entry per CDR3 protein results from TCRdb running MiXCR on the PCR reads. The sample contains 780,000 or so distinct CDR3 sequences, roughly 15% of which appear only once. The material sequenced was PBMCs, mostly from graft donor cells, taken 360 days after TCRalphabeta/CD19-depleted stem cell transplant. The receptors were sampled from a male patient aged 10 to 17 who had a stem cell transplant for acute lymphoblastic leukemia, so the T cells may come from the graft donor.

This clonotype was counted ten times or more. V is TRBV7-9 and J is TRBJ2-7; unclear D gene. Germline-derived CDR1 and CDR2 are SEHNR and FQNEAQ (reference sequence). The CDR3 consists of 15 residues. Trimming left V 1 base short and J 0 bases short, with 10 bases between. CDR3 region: CASSLGRSTSYEQYF. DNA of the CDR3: TGTGCCAGCAGCTTAGGAAGATCGACCTCCTACGAGCAGTACTTC.

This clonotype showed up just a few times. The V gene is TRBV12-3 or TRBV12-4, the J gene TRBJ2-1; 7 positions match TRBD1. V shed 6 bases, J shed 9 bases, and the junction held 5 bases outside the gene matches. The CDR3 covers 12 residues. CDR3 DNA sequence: TGTGCCAGCAGATACAGGGGTGGTGAGCAGTTCTTC. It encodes CASRYRGGEQFF.

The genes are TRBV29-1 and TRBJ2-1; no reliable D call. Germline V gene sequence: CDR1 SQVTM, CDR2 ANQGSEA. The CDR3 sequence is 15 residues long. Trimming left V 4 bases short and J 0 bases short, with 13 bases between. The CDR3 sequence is CSVGRTPSSYNEQFF. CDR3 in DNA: TGCAGCGTTGGGAGAACTCCCTCCTCCTACAATGAGCAGTTCTTC.

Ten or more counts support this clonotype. CDR3 coding DNA: TGTGCCAGCAGTTTACAGTCGGGTAGCCAAGAGACCCAGTACTTC. Translating it yields CASSLQSGSQETQYF. The rearrangement uses TRBV12-3 or TRBV12-4 and TRBJ2-5; D not resolved. V shed 2 bases and J shed 1 base, with 11 bases lying between them. The CDR3 covers 15 residues.

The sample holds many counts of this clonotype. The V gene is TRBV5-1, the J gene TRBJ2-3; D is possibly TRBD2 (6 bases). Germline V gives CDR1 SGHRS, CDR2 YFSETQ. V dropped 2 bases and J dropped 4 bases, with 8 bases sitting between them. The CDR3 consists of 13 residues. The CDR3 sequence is CASSLGGADTQYF. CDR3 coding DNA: TGCGCCAGCAGCTTAGGAGGGGCAGATACGCAGTATTTT. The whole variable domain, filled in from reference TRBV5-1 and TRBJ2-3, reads KAGVTQTPRYLIKTRGQQVTLSCSPISGHRSVSWYQQTPGQGLQFLFEYFSETQRNKGNFPGRFSGRQFSNSRSEMNVSTLELGDSALYLCASSLGGADTQYFGPGTRLTVL.

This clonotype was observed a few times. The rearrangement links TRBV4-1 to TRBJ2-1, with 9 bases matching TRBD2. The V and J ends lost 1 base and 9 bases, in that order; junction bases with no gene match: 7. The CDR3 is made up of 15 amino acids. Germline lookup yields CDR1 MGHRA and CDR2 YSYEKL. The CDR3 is CASSQGIAGDVEQFF. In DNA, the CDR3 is TGCGCCAGCAGCCAAGGAATAGCGGGAGATGTTGAGCAGTTCTTC.

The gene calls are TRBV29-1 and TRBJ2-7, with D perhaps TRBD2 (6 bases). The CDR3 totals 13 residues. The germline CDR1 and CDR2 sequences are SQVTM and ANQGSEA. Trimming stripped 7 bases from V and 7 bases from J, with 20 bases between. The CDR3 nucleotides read TGCAGCGCCGTTCTACAAGGGACTCTGGAGCAGTACTTC. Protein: CSAVLQGTLEQYF.

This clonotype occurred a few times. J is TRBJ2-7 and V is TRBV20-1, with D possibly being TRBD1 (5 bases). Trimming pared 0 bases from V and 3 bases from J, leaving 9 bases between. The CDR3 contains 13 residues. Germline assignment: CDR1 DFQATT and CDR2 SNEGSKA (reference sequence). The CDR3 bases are TGCAGTGCTAGAGATTCAGGGTACTACGAGCAGTACTTC. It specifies CSARDSGYYEQYF.

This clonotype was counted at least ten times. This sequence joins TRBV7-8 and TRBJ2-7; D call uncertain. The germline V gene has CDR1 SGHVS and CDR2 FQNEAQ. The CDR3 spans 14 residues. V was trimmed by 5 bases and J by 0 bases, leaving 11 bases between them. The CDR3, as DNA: TGTGCCAGCAGCCCTGGGGTAGCCTCCTACGAGCAGTACTTC. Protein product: CASSPGVASYEQYF.

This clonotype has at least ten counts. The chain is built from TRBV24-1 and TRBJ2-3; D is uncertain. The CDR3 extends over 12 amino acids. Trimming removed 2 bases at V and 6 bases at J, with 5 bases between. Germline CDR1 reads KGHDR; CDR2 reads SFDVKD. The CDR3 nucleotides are TGTGCCACCAGTGATTCGGAGGATACGCAGTATTTT. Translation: CATSDSEDTQYF.

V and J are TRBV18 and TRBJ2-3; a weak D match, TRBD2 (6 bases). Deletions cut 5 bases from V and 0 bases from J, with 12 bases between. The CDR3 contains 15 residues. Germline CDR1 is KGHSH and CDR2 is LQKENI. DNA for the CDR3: TGTGCCAGCTCAGGCAGCGGGCTCAGCACAGATACGCAGTATTTT. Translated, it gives CASSGSGLSTDTQYF.

DNA of the CDR3: TGCGCCAGCAGCTTGGGGCCGGGTAGGTCGGACTATGGCTACACCTTC. Translated, it gives CASSLGPGRSDYGYTF. The chain employs TRBV5-1 and TRBJ1-2; D is unclear. Germline lookup yields CDR1 SGHRS and CDR2 YFSETQ. The CDR3 spans 16 residues. Trimming pared 0 bases from V and 3 bases from J, leaving 15 bases between.

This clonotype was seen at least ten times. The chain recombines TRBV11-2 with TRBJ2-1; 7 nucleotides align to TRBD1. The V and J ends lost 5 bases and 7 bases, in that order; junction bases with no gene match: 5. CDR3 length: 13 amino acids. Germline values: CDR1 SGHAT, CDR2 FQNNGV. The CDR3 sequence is CASSRDSVNEQFF. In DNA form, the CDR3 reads TGTGCCAGCAGCCGGGACAGTGTAAATGAGCAGTTCTTC.

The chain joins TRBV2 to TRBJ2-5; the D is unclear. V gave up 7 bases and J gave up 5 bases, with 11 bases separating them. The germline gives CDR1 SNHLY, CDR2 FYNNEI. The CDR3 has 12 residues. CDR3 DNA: TGTGCCAGCAAGGAGCCGTGGGAGACCCAGTACTTC. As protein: CASKEPWETQYF. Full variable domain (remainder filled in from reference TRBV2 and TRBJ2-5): EPEVTQTPSHQVTQMGQEVILRCVPISNHLYFYWYRQILGQKVEFLVSFYNNEISEKSEIFDDQFSVERPDGSNFTLKIRSTKLEDSAMYFCASKEPWETQYFGPGTRLLVL.

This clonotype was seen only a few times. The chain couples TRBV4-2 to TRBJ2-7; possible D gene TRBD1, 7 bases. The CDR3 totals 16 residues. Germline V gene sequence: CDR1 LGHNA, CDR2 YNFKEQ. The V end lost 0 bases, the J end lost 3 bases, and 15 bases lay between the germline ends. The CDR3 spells CASSQEVGQGGYEQYF. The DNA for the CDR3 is TGTGCCAGCAGCCAAGAAGTAGGCCAGGGGGGCTACGAGCAGTACTTC.

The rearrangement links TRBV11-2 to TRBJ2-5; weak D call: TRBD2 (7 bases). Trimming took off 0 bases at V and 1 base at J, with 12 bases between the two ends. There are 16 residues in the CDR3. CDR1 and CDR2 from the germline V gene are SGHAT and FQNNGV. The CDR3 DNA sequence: TGTGCCAGCAGCTTAGAAAGAGGGGGGGCCCAAGAGACCCAGTACTTC. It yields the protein CASSLERGGAQETQYF.

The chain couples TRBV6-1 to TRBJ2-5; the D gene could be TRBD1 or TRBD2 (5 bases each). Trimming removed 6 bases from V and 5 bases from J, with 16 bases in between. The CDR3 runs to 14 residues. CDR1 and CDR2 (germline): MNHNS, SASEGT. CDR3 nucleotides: TGTGCCAGCAGAAAATCCGGGACCGGGGAGACCCAGTACTTC. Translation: CASRKSGTGETQYF.